Given below is one TCR beta chain in context. What it binds is unknown. Germline lookup yields CDR1 MGHRA and CDR2 YSYEKL. V lost 0 bases, J lost 3 bases, and 8 bases lay in between. This CDR3 contains 14 residues. Generated by immunoSEQ multiplex PCR, the TCRdb table keeps only in-frame clones and is missing some. The sample has about 360,000 clones; 80% to 90% are singletons. The data were taken from a study of cytomegalovirus exposure and HLA in healthy donors. Overall study findings and caveats: The classifier reportedly diagnosed cytomegalovirus status with high specificity and sensitivity. Some 150 TCR beta chains were listed as cytomegalovirus-associated.

This chain links TRBV4-1 with TRBJ1-2; D call uncertain. The TCR originated in a woman in her late teens or twenties in good health and CMV-seronegative. Source material: PBMCs. Written as DNA, the CDR3 is TGCGCCAGCAGCCAAGATTTCCCAGACTATGGCTACACCTTC. Translated, it gives CASSQDFPDYGYTF.